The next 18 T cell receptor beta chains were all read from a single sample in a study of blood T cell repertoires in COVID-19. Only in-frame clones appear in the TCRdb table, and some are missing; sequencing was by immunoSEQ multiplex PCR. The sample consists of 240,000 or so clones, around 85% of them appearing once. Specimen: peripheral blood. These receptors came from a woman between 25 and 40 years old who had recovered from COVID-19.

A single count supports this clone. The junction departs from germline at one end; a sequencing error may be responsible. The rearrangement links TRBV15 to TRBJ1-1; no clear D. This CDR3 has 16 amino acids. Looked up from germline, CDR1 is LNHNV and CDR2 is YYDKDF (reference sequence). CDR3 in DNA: TGTGCCACCAGTAGAGGTATGGTTGGGCGGAACACTGAAGCTTTCTTT. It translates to CATSRGMVGRNTEAFF.

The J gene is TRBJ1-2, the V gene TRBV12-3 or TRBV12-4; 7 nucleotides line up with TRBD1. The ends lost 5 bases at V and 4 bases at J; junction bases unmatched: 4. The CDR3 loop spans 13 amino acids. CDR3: CASSADRAYGYTF. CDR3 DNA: TGTGCCAGCAGTGCAGACAGGGCCTATGGCTACACCTTC.

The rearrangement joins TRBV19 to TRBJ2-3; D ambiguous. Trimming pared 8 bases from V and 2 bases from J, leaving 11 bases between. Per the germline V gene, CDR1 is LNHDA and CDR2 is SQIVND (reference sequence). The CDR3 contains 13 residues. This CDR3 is CASGGLHTDTQYF. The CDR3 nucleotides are TGTGCCAGTGGCGGTCTCCACACAGATACGCAGTATTTT.

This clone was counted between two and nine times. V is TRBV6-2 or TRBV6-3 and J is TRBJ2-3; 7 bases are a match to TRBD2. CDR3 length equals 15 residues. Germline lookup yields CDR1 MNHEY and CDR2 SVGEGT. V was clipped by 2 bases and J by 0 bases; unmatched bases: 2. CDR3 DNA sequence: TGTGCCAGCAGTTACGGACTAGACAGCACAGATACGCAGTATTTT. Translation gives CASSYGLDSTDTQYF.

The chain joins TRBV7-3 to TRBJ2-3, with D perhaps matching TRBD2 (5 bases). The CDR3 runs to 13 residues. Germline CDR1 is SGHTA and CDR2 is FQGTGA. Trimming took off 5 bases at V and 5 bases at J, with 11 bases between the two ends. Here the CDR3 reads CASSIGGGDTQYF. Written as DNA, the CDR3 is TGTGCCAGCAGCATTGGAGGTGGAGATACGCAGTATTTT.

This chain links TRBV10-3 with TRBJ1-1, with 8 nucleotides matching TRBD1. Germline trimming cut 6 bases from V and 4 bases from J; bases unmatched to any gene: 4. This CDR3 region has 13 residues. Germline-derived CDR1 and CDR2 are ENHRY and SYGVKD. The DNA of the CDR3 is TGTGCCATCAGGACGGGACAGGCCACTGAAGCTTTCTTT. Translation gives CAIRTGQATEAFF.

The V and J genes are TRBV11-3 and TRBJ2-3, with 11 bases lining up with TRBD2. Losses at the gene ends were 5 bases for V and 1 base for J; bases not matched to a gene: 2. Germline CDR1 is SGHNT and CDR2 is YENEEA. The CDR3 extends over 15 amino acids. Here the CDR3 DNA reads TGTGCCAGCAGCCAGACTAGCGGGGGCACAGATACGCAGTATTTT. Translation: CASSQTSGGTDTQYF.

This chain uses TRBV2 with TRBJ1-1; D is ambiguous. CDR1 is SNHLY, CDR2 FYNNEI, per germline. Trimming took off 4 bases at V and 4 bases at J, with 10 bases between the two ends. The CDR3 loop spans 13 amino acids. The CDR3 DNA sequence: TGTGCCAGCAGTGCTCCGATACTCACTGAAGCTTTCTTT. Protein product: CASSAPILTEAFF.

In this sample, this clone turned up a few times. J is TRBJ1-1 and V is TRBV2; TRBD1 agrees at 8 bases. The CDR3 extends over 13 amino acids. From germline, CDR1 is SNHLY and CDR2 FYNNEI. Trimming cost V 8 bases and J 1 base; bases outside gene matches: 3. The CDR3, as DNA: TGTGCCAGCCAGGGGGCATGGAACACTGAAGCTTTCTTT. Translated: CASQGAWNTEAFF.

The CDR3 region is CACIHDYGYTF. CDR3 sequence (DNA): TGTGCCTGCATACATGACTATGGCTACACCTTC. This sequence joins TRBV30 and TRBJ1-2; D is unresolved. The CDR3 runs to 11 residues. CDR1 is GTSNPN, CDR2 SVGIG, per germline (reference sequence). Trimming took off 6 bases at V and 3 bases at J, with 8 bases between the two ends.

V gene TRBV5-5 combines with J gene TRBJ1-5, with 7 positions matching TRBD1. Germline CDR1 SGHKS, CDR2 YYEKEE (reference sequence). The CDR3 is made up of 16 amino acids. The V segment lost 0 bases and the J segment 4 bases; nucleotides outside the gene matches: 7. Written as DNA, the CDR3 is TGTGCCAGCAGCTTGGACCATGGGACAGTTAATCAGCCCCAGCATTTT. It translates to CASSLDHGTVNQPQHF.

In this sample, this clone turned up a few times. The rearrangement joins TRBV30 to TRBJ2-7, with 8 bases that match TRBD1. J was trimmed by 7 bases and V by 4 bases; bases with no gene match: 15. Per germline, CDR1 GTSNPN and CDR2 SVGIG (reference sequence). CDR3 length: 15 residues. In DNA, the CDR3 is TGTGCCTGGACCTTTGCCGGGACAGGCGGGCGGGAGCAGTACTTC. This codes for CAWTFAGTGGREQYF. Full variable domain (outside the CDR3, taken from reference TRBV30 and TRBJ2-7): SQTIHQWPATLVQPVGSPLSLECTVEGTSNPNLYWYRQAAGRGLQLLFYSVGIGQISSEVPQNLSASRPQDRQFILSSKKLLLSDSGFYLCAWTFAGTGGREQYFGPGTRLTVT.

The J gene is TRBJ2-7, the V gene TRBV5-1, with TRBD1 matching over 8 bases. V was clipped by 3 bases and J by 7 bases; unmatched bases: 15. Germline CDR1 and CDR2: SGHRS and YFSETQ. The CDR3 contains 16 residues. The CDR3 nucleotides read TGCGCCAGCAGCTCTACTGACAGGGGACTTCTAGGGGAGCAGTACTTC. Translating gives CASSSTDRGLLGEQYF.

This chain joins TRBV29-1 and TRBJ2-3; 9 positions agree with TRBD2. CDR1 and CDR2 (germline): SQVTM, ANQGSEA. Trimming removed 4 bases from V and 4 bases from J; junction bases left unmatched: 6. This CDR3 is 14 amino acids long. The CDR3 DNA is TGCAGCGTTGTGGCTAGCGGGATAGCAGATACGCAGTATTTT. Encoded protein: CSVVASGIADTQYF.

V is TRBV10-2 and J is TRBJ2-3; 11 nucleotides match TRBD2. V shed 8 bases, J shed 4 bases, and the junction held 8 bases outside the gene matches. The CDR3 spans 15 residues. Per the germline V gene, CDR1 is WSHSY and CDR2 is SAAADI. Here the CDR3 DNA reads TGCGCCAGCCATTTTAGCGGGGGGGCAGCAGATACGCAGTATTTT. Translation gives CASHFSGGAADTQYF.

Here the CDR3 reads CASEAGDTDTQYF. The CDR3 DNA sequence: TGTGCCAGCGAGGCGGGGGACACAGATACGCAGTATTTT. The chain has TRBV2 and TRBJ2-3; 7 positions match TRBD2. This CDR3 region has 13 residues. The germline V gene has CDR1 SNHLY and CDR2 FYNNEI. V lost 8 bases, J lost 2 bases, and 4 bases stayed unmatched.

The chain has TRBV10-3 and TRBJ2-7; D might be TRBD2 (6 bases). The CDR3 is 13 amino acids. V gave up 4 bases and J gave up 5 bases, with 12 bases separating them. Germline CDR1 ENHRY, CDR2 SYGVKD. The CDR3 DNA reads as TGTGCCATCAGTGTGCGGGGTGAGGACGAGCAGTACTTC. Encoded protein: CAISVRGEDEQYF.

The CDR3 nucleotides are TGCAGTGCTAGTTTGACAGGCCCTCAGGCGGCCCAGTACTTC. It codes for CSASLTGPQAAQYF. The genes are TRBV20-1 and TRBJ2-5, with TRBD1 as a possible D gene (6 bases). CDR3 size: 14 residues. CDR1 DFQATT and CDR2 SNEGSKA come from the germline V gene (reference sequence). V shed 3 bases and J shed 9 bases, with 20 bases lying between them.